This TCR beta chain was captured in a study of blood T cell repertoires in COVID-19. Overall study context: COVID-19 samples collected from the United States, Italy and Spain covered acute and convalescent phases. T cells, B-cell-depleted T cells, or PBMCs provided the cDNA or gDNA that served as material.

Germline lookup yields CDR1 SQVTM and CDR2 ANQGSEA. The V end was cut by 7 bases, the J end by 3 bases, with 10 bases between. This CDR3 contains 11 residues. Method: immunoSEQ multiplex PCR; TCRdb's copy keeps in-frame clones and lacks some. The sample holds 200,000 to 250,000 clones, under 90% seen once. Input material: peripheral blood. The sequence came from a man aged 60 to 75 who had recovered from COVID-19. V gene TRBV29-1 combines with J gene TRBJ2-7, with TRBD1 as a possible D gene (5 bases). CDR3 loop: CSGQTGYEQYF. CDR3 DNA: TGCAGCGGACAGACCGGCTACGAGCAGTACTTC.